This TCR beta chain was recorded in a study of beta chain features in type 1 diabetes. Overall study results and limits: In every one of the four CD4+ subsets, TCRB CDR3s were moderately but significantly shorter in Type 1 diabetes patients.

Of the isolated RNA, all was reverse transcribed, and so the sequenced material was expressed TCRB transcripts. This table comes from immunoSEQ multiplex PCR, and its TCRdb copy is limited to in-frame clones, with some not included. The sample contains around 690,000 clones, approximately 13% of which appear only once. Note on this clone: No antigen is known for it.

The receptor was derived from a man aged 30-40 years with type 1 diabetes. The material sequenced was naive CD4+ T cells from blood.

The CDR3 is CASSLEAGPSTEAFF. The CDR3 nucleotides are TGTGCCAGCAGCTTAGAGGCGGGTCCGAGCACTGAAGCTTTCTTT. The V and J genes are TRBV7-2 and TRBJ1-1; D is uncertain. Germline V gives CDR1 SGHTA, CDR2 FQGNSA. Trimming removed 1 base from V and 4 bases from J, with 13 bases in between. The CDR3 runs to 15 residues.